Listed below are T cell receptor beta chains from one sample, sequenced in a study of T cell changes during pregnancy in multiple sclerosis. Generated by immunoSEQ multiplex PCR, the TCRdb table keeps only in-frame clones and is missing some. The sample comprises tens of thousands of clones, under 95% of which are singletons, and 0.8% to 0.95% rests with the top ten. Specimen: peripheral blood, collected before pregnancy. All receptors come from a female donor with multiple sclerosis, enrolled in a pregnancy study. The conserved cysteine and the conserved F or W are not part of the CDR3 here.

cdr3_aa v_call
ASVWSGRRYEQY TRBV28
ASRPIGGNTIY TRBV27
ASSYARQKNTEAF TRBV6-5
ASRSGGLPYEQY TRBV2
ASSTSSGGSYNEQF TRBV19
AISESPGVGNEQF TRBV10-3
ASSLIRTGQQEAF TRBV7-8
SVEKMRRGYNEQF TRBV29-1
ASGTTLAGANTGELF TRBV12-5
ASSLRKKGQPNTEAF TRBV7-3
ASSSSGQGDREQF TRBV28
ASSSGDRGFYEQY TRBV7-6
ASSSQGTRSYEQY TRBV5-1
ASSPRGGETQY TRBV18
ASSLTGNTEAF TRBV11-1
ASSLEREGDTQY TRBV27
ASSSATGSANNEQF TRBV27
ASSTYRGPNGGAF TRBV11-2
ASSSSGFTYEQY TRBV7-9
ASSLGTGSHSGYT TRBV4-1
ASSLDTSHYEQY TRBV27
ASSGQGLGFLLGGNTIY TRBV2
ASIGPGQGSYNEQF TRBV2
ASSRQGRDTEAF TRBV18
ASSERGGQPQH TRBV6-1
ASRSGLAGGPGEQY TRBV10-1
ATSPSGAGGTEAF TRBV6-5
ASTAGLGETQY TRBV5-1
ASSFQGGETQY TRBV27